One and the same sample provided the 30 T cell receptor beta chains below, sequenced in a study of blood T cell repertoires in COVID-19. The table came from immunoSEQ multiplex PCR; TCRdb's copy has only in-frame clones and leaves some out. Found here are 35,000 to 40,000 clones, more than 75% of them singletons; the top ten hold roughly 14%. Sequences were obtained from peripheral blood. The receptors here all came from a man aged 50 to 59 with active or convalescent COVID-19.

This chain uses TRBV2 with TRBJ2-3, with 8 bases matching TRBD1. Trimming at V came to 6 bases and at J to 0 bases, leaving 5 bases not matched to a gene. Germline assignment: CDR1 SNHLY and CDR2 FYNNEI. CDR3 length: 15 residues. The DNA of the CDR3 is TGTGCCAGCAGAAGACAGGGGACCAGCACAGATACGCAGTATTTT. This translates into CASRRQGTSTDTQYF.

This clone was seen a handful of times. The chain joins TRBV6-5 to TRBJ2-7; TRBD1 agrees at 10 bases. The CDR3 totals 14 residues. Germline loops: CDR1 MNHEY, CDR2 SVGAGI. V lost 8 bases to trimming and J lost 4 bases; unmatched junction nucleotides: 8. This CDR3 reads CASGRQGAGYEQYF. The CDR3 DNA sequence: TGTGCCAGCGGGAGACAGGGGGCAGGGTACGAGCAGTACTTC.

The rearrangement links TRBV6-5 to TRBJ1-2; D call uncertain. This CDR3 contains 14 residues. Germline V lookup: CDR1 MNHEY, CDR2 SVGAGI. Between the trimmed V and J ends, which lost 4 bases and 4 bases, there was a span of 13 bases. The CDR3: CASSSGGRLYGYTF. As DNA, the CDR3 is TGTGCCAGCAGTTCCGGAGGGCGGCTCTATGGCTACACCTTC.

V gene TRBV5-5 combines with J gene TRBJ2-7; TRBD1 might be the D (6 bases). Germline values: CDR1 SGHKS, CDR2 YYEKEE (reference sequence). V dropped 3 bases and J dropped 3 bases, with 13 bases sitting between them. CDR3 length equals 14 residues. The CDR3 loop reads CASSWDIGNYEQYF. The CDR3 region has the DNA TGTGCCAGCAGCTGGGACATTGGCAACTACGAGCAGTACTTC.

The CDR3, as DNA: TGCGCCAGCAGCACGGGACAGTTCTATGGCTACACCTTC. The encoded protein is CASSTGQFYGYTF. The chain uses TRBV5-1 and TRBJ1-2; TRBD1 aligns across 7 bases. The CDR3 runs to 13 residues. Per the germline V gene, CDR1 is SGHRS and CDR2 is YFSETQ. Trimming took 4 bases from V and 4 from J; bases not matched to a gene: 4.

This chain's CDR3 is CASSLTTTNEKLFF. In nucleotides, the CDR3 is TGTGCCAGCAGTTTGACAACAACTAATGAAAAACTGTTTTTT. The chain uses TRBV27 and TRBJ1-4; D is ambiguous. The germline CDR1 and CDR2 sequences are MNHEY and SMNVEV (reference sequence). Trimming took 3 bases from V and 0 from J, leaving 5 bases between them. The CDR3 extends over 14 amino acids.

The genes are TRBV29-1 and TRBJ2-1, with 9 bases aligning to TRBD2. After removal of 2 bases from V and 9 bases from J, the junction contained 8 bases not matched to a gene. CDR3 size: 14 residues. Germline V CDR1 and CDR2: SQVTM, ANQGSEA. The CDR3: CSVEYGGGAGEQFF. The CDR3 nucleotides read TGCAGCGTTGAATACGGCGGGGGGGCCGGTGAGCAGTTCTTC.

This chain connects TRBV7-9 to TRBJ2-3; 15 bases agree with TRBD2. Germline CDR1 reads SEHNR; CDR2 reads FQNEAQ (reference sequence). V lost 3 bases to trimming and J lost 6 bases; unmatched junction nucleotides: 4. The CDR3 is 16 amino acids. The CDR3 DNA reads TGTGCCAGCAGCTTGGGACTAGCGGGGGGCAAGGATACGCAGTATTTT. Encoded protein: CASSLGLAGGKDTQYF. Based on the CDR3 plus reference TRBV7-9 and TRBJ2-3, the full variable domain is DTGVSQNPRHKITKRGQNVTFRCDPISEHNRLYWYRQTLGQGPEFLTYFQNEAQLEKSRLLSDRFSAERPKGSFSTLEIQRTEQGDSAMYLCASSLGLAGGKDTQYFGPGTRLTVL.

V and J are TRBV7-2 and TRBJ2-3, with D possibly matching TRBD2 (6 bases). Per the germline V gene, CDR1 is SGHTA and CDR2 is FQGNSA. The CDR3 sequence is 15 residues long. V dropped 1 base and J dropped 10 bases, with 18 bases sitting between them. The CDR3 loop reads CASSLGDFLPPAQYF. The CDR3 DNA sequence: TGTGCCAGCAGCTTAGGGGACTTTCTTCCCCCCGCGCAGTATTTT.

The V and J genes are TRBV5-8 and TRBJ1-2; D is unclear. Deletions cut 2 bases from V and 4 bases from J, with 9 bases between. The CDR3 extends over 13 amino acids. Per the germline V gene, CDR1 is SGHTS and CDR2 is YDEGEE. The CDR3 region has the DNA TGTGCCAGCAGCTTCCTCAGAAGCTATGGCTACACCTTC. Translation: CASSFLRSYGYTF.

The chain couples TRBV4-2 to TRBJ2-5; weak D call: TRBD2 (5 bases). Germline V gene lookup returns CDR1 LGHNA and CDR2 YNFKEQ. There are 16 residues in the CDR3. The germline V and J ends were trimmed by 0 bases and 4 bases, with 15 bases remaining between them. The CDR3 is CASSQDSTTSGETQYF. The CDR3 DNA follows: TGTGCCAGCAGCCAAGATAGCACCACCAGCGGAGAGACCCAGTACTTC.

This chain joins TRBV19 and TRBJ2-5, with 11 bases identical to TRBD2. This CDR3 region has 16 residues. Trimming removed 2 bases from V and 5 bases from J; junction bases left unmatched: 7. Germline assignment: CDR1 LNHDA and CDR2 SQIVND (reference sequence). CDR3 sequence: CASSIRLAGNRETQYF. CDR3 DNA: TGTGCCAGTAGTATAAGACTAGCGGGGAATAGGGAGACCCAGTACTTC. The variable domain in full, completed from reference TRBV19 and TRBJ2-5, reads DGGITQSPKYLFRKEGQNVTLSCEQNLNHDAMYWYRQDPGQGLRLIYYSQIVNDFQKGDIAEGYSVSREKKESFPLTVTSAQKNPTAFYLCASSIRLAGNRETQYFGPGTRLLVL.

The CDR3 DNA sequence: TGTGCTAGCAGGTGGGCGGGACTCCCCTACAATGAGCAGTTCTTC. It yields the protein CASRWAGLPYNEQFF. The gene calls are TRBV12-5 and TRBJ2-1, with D possibly TRBD2 on 6 matching bases. The CDR3 has 15 residues. CDR1 LGHNT and CDR2 FRNRAP come from the germline V gene. V lost 9 bases and J lost 2, with 17 bases in between.

This sequence joins TRBV2 and TRBJ2-7, with 10 bases matching TRBD2. CDR3 size: 13 residues. V lost 5 bases and J lost 4; bases outside the gene matches: 2. CDR1 is SNHLY, CDR2 FYNNEI, per germline. CDR3 protein: CASSQLAGYEQYF. The DNA for the CDR3 is TGTGCCAGCAGTCAACTAGCGGGGTACGAGCAGTACTTC.

The chain is built from TRBV9 and TRBJ2-7; D may be TRBD1 (5 bases). V was pared by 3 bases and J by 0 bases, with 13 bases between. The CDR3 covers 15 residues. Looked up from germline, CDR1 is SGDLS and CDR2 is YYNGEE. CDR3 loop: CASSATGLSSYEQYF. DNA for the CDR3: TGTGCCAGCAGCGCCACAGGTCTTAGCTCCTACGAGCAGTACTTC.

The rearrangement uses TRBV3-1 (or the pseudogene TRBV3-2) and TRBJ2-4; 8 nucleotides line up with TRBD1. The germline gives CDR1 LGHDT, CDR2 YNNKEL (reference sequence). The CDR3 is 15 amino acids. V dropped 1 base and J dropped 1; count of bases not matched to a gene: 0. CDR3 amino acids: CASSQGQGAKNIQYF. As DNA, the CDR3 is TGTGCCAGCAGCCAAGGACAGGGGGCCAAAAACATTCAGTACTTC.

The chain has TRBV18 and TRBJ2-2; no reliable D call. Trimming shortened V by 3 bases and J by 2 bases, and 4 bases separated the two germline ends. The germline V gene encodes CDR1 KGHSH and CDR2 LQKENI. This CDR3 spans 13 amino acids. The CDR3, as DNA: TGTGCCAGCTCACCTCGTAACACCGGGGAGCTGTTTTTT. It translates to CASSPRNTGELFF.

The table lists this clone with a count of one. This chain joins TRBV6-5 and TRBJ1-5; 11 bases map to TRBD1. CDR1 MNHEY and CDR2 SVGAGI come from the germline V gene. Trimming took 6 bases from V and 9 from J; bases not matched to a gene: 4. The CDR3 has 13 amino acids. The CDR3 sequence is CASRGTGGGPQHF. CDR3 nucleotides: TGTGCCAGCAGGGGGACAGGGGGAGGGCCCCAGCATTTT.

This clone was observed a few times. J is TRBJ2-2 and V is TRBV6-5; possibly TRBD2 for D (6 bases). Trimming cost V 0 bases and J 4 bases, with 9 bases left between them. The V gene's germline CDR1 is MNHEY and CDR2 SVGAGI. The CDR3 length is 15 residues. For the CDR3, the DNA is TGTGCCAGCAGTTACTCAGGGAGGCCCACCGGGGAGCTGTTTTTT. It specifies CASSYSGRPTGELFF.

J is TRBJ1-4 and V is TRBV29-1; 8 nucleotides align to TRBD1. V shed 4 bases, J shed 5 bases, and the junction held 6 bases outside the gene matches. The V gene's germline CDR1 is SQVTM and CDR2 ANQGSEA. CDR3 length: 14 amino acids. CDR3 sequence: CSVVPGQENEKLFF. DNA for the CDR3: TGCAGCGTTGTTCCGGGACAGGAAAATGAAAAACTGTTTTTT.

The chain's CDR3 is CASSRDSSSTDTQYF. In nucleotides, the CDR3 is TGCGCCAGCAGCCGGGACTCCTCTAGCACAGATACGCAGTATTTT. The rearrangement uses TRBV10-1 and TRBJ2-3; D perhaps matches TRBD2 (6 bases). The V gene lost 6 bases and the J gene lost 0 bases, with 13 bases spanning the gap. This CDR3 has 15 amino acids. Germline V lookup: CDR1 WNHNN, CDR2 SYGVQD (reference sequence).

This clone was observed a handful of times. The gene calls are TRBV12-3 or TRBV12-4 and TRBJ1-1, with D hard to call. This CDR3 spans 12 amino acids. Trimming stripped 6 bases from V and 1 base from J, with 6 bases between. In DNA form, the CDR3 reads TGTGCCAGCAGAGGGAGGAACACTGAAGCTTTCTTT. Protein: CASRGRNTEAFF.

This chain uses TRBV9 with TRBJ2-7, with unresolved D. Germline CDR1 is SGDLS and CDR2 is YYNGEE. V lost 2 bases, J lost 2 bases, and 11 bases lay in between. The CDR3 sequence is 14 residues long. This chain's CDR3 is CASSVASATYEQYF. The CDR3 nucleotides are TGTGCCAGCAGCGTTGCTTCAGCGACCTACGAGCAGTACTTC.

The V call is TRBV19, the J call TRBJ2-2; 7 bases match TRBD2. After removal of 3 bases from V and 0 bases from J, the junction contained 4 bases not matched to a gene. This CDR3 spans 16 amino acids. Germline V gene data show CDR1 as LNHDA and CDR2 as SQIVND (reference sequence). Here the CDR3 reads CASSMSGGSNTGELFF. CDR3 DNA sequence: TGTGCCAGTAGTATGTCGGGGGGATCGAACACCGGGGAGCTGTTTTTT. Combining the CDR3 with reference TRBV19 and TRBJ2-2 gives the whole variable domain DGGITQSPKYLFRKEGQNVTLSCEQNLNHDAMYWYRQDPGQGLRLIYYSQIVNDFQKGDIAEGYSVSREKKESFPLTVTSAQKNPTAFYLCASSMSGGSNTGELFFGEGSRLTVL.

The rearrangement joins TRBV5-6 to TRBJ2-2; no reliable D call. The V and J ends lost 0 bases and 2 bases respectively, with 5 bases between them. The CDR3 length is 14 residues. Germline lookup yields CDR1 SGHDT and CDR2 YYEEEE. The CDR3 is CASSLVSNTGELFF. The CDR3 DNA reads TGTGCCAGCAGCTTGGTCAGTAACACCGGGGAGCTGTTTTTT. The variable domain in full, with the rest retrieved from reference TRBV5-6 and TRBJ2-2, is DAGVTQSPTHLIKTRGQQVTLRCSPKSGHDTVSWYQQALGQGPQFIFQYYEEEERQRGNFPDRFSGHQFPNYSSELNVNALLLGDSALYLCASSLVSNTGELFFGEGSRLTVL.

The V gene is TRBV7-9, the J gene TRBJ1-2; no definite D call. Germline V CDR1 and CDR2: SEHNR, FQNEAQ (reference sequence). The germline V and J ends were trimmed by 0 bases and 8 bases, with 10 bases remaining between them. The CDR3 contains 13 residues. CDR3 residues: CASSLAREQGYTF. DNA for the CDR3: TGTGCCAGCAGCTTAGCTCGGGAACAGGGCTACACCTTC.

The chain joins TRBV9 to TRBJ1-2, with TRBD1 matching 9 bases. Germline trimming cut 0 bases from V and 8 bases from J; bases unmatched to any gene: 5. The germline V gene encodes CDR1 SGDLS and CDR2 YYNGEE. This CDR3 has 14 residues. Here the CDR3 reads CASSVVGTGSGYTF. The CDR3 nucleotides are TGTGCCAGCAGCGTAGTGGGGACAGGGTCCGGCTACACCTTC.

The J gene is TRBJ1-2, the V gene TRBV4-1; D is uncertain. V lost 5 bases, J lost 8 bases, and 18 bases lay in between. Germline lookup yields CDR1 MGHRA and CDR2 YSYEKL. The CDR3 has 14 amino acids. This chain's CDR3 is CASSDLGALQGYTF. The DNA of the CDR3 is TGCGCCAGCAGCGACCTGGGAGCTTTACAAGGCTACACCTTC.

This clone was seen only a few times. The rearrangement uses TRBV5-4 and TRBJ1-2, with D possibly TRBD1 on 5 matching bases. From germline, CDR1 is SGHNT and CDR2 YYREEE (reference sequence). This CDR3 has 15 amino acids. V lost 5 bases, J lost 0 bases, and 14 bases lay in between. This chain's CDR3 is CASSISGRANYGYTF. CDR3 nucleotides: TGTGCCAGCAGTATTTCTGGCAGGGCTAACTATGGCTACACCTTC.

The rearrangement links TRBV7-8 to TRBJ1-5; no firm D call. Germline assignment: CDR1 SGHVS and CDR2 FQNEAQ. The length of the CDR3 is 16 residues. Trimming shortened V by 4 bases and J by 0 bases, and 13 bases separated the two germline ends. The CDR3 nucleotides read TGTGCCAGCAGCTCGACGAGGAGTAATAGCAATCAGCCCCAGCATTTT. As protein: CASSSTRSNSNQPQHF.